The 20 T cell receptor beta chains reported below all come from one sample, sequenced in a study of blood T cell repertoires in COVID-19. Clones were read by immunoSEQ multiplex PCR, and TCRdb kept only the in-frame ones, dropping some. The table lists approximately 100,000 clones, roughly nine tenths of them singletons. The specimen was peripheral blood. Receptor source: a man over 45 with acute or convalescent COVID-19.

The chain has TRBV6-5 and TRBJ2-2, with 8 bases fitting TRBD2. Germline V gene data show CDR1 as MNHEY and CDR2 as SVGAGI. The CDR3 loop spans 16 amino acids. V dropped 0 bases and J dropped 6; count of bases not matched to a gene: 6. This chain's CDR3 is CASSYSIGGAPGELFF. In DNA, the CDR3 is TGTGCCAGCAGTTACTCGATCGGGGGGGCCCCCGGGGAGCTGTTTTTT.

The rearrangement links TRBV7-2 to TRBJ1-5; possibly TRBD1 for D (5 bases). CDR3 length equals 17 residues. Germline CDR1 is SGHTA and CDR2 is FQGNSA. V gave up 2 bases and J gave up 6 bases, with 20 bases separating them. In DNA, the CDR3 is TGTGCCAGCAGCTTACAGGGTGAGGCCGCCGGCACTCAGCCCCAGCATTTT. This sequence encodes CASSLQGEAAGTQPQHF.

The rearrangement links TRBV7-2 to TRBJ2-5; the match to TRBD2 covers 8 bases. The length of the CDR3 is 15 residues. Trimming cost V 3 bases and J 1 base; bases outside gene matches: 4. The V gene's germline CDR1 is SGHTA and CDR2 FQGNSA. Here the CDR3 DNA reads TGTGCCAGCAGCTTCCGGGCGGGAGGCCAAGAGACCCAGTACTTC. It is translated as CASSFRAGGQETQYF. Full variable domain (rest looked up from reference TRBV7-2 and TRBJ2-5): GAGVSQSPSNKVTEKGKDVELRCDPISGHTALYWYRQSLGQGLEFLIYFQGNSAPDKSGLPSDRFSAERTGGSVSTLTIQRTQQEDSAVYLCASSFRAGGQETQYFGPGTRLLVL.

The chain has TRBV7-7 and TRBJ2-2; 10 positions match TRBD1. CDR1 SSHAT and CDR2 FNYEAQ come from the germline V gene (reference sequence). This CDR3 region has 14 residues. Trimming at V came to 5 bases and at J to 7 bases, leaving 4 bases not matched to a gene. Written as DNA, the CDR3 is TGTGCCAGCAGCCCGGACAGGGGGTACGGGGAGCTGTTTTTT. It specifies CASSPDRGYGELFF.

The chain is built from TRBV7-6 and TRBJ2-2; possible D gene TRBD1, 6 bases. The V gene's germline CDR1 is SGHVS and CDR2 FNYEAQ. The CDR3 is 16 residues long. Trimming took 5 bases from V and 4 from J, leaving 17 bases between them. CDR3: CASSPQRQGSTGELFF. The CDR3 DNA reads TGTGCCAGCAGCCCCCAGAGGCAGGGGAGCACCGGGGAGCTGTTTTTT.

This chain links TRBV5-6 with TRBJ1-1; 8 nucleotides align to TRBD1. There are 15 residues in the CDR3. V shed 1 base and J 1 base; nucleotides not matched to a gene: 3. CDR1 is SGHDT, CDR2 YYEEEE, per germline. CDR3 region: CASSLRDRSNTEAFF. DNA of the CDR3: TGTGCCAGCAGCTTGAGGGACAGGTCGAACACTGAAGCTTTCTTT.

The chain joins TRBV6-6 to TRBJ1-2; 12 nucleotides line up with TRBD1. The germline V gene encodes CDR1 MNHNY and CDR2 SVGAGI (reference sequence). This CDR3 is built from 15 residues. The J segment lost 3 bases and the V segment lost 6 bases, leaving 5 bases of the junction unmatched. CDR3 loop: CASRPGTGGHYGYTF. The DNA of the CDR3 is TGTGCCAGCAGACCCGGGACAGGGGGCCACTATGGCTACACCTTC.

The chain employs TRBV5-1 and TRBJ1-4; TRBD1 is a possible D gene (6 bases). Germline CDR1 reads SGHRS; CDR2 reads YFSETQ. Trimming stripped 4 bases from V and 8 bases from J, with 15 bases between. The CDR3 runs 14 residues. The CDR3 DNA is TGCGCCAGCAGCCCACAGGGCCGTAGGGAAAAACTGTTTTTT. Its translation: CASSPQGRREKLFF.

The V gene is TRBV13, the J gene TRBJ2-3; no definite D call. The CDR3 runs 13 residues. Trimming removed 4 bases from V and 0 bases from J, with 5 bases in between. CDR1 PRHDT and CDR2 FYEKMQ come from the germline V gene (reference sequence). The CDR3 nucleotides read TGTGCCAGCAGCTCCCCTAGCACAGATACGCAGTATTTT. It specifies CASSSPSTDTQYF.

The chain employs TRBV6-5 and TRBJ2-4; D gene uncertain. Germline CDR1 reads MNHEY; CDR2 reads SVGAGI. The germline V and J ends were trimmed by 2 bases and 0 bases, with 11 bases remaining between them. The CDR3 runs 16 residues. DNA of the CDR3: TGTGCCAGCAGTTACGATGGTGGGCTAGCCAAAAACATTCAGTACTTC. It translates to CASSYDGGLAKNIQYF.

This chain connects TRBV5-1 to TRBJ2-6; perhaps TRBD1 as D (6 bases). Looked up from germline, CDR1 is SGHRS and CDR2 is YFSETQ. Trimming left V 0 bases short and J 4 bases short, with 11 bases between. The CDR3 consists of 16 residues. CDR3 in amino acids: CASSLVGTTGANVLTF. For the CDR3, the DNA is TGCGCCAGCAGCTTGGTCGGGACAACAGGGGCCAACGTCCTGACTTTC.

J is TRBJ1-5 and V is TRBV19; D perhaps matches TRBD1 (5 bases). Trimming pared 5 bases from V and 2 bases from J, leaving 19 bases between. Germline V CDR1 and CDR2: LNHDA, SQIVND (reference sequence). This CDR3 comprises 17 residues. The CDR3, as DNA: TGTGCCAGTAGTCCTTACCAAGGGGCGGGGGGCAATCAGCCCCAGCATTTT. The encoded protein is CASSPYQGAGGNQPQHF.

There are a few counts of this clone. The genes are TRBV7-9 and TRBJ1-3; possibly TRBD1 for D (6 bases). V gave up 5 bases and J gave up 1 base, with 15 bases separating them. CDR3 length: 16 amino acids. CDR1 and CDR2 from the germline V gene are SEHNR and FQNEAQ (reference sequence). CDR3 amino acids: CASSPDTGRSGNTIYF. The CDR3 region has the DNA TGTGCCAGCAGCCCCGACACAGGGAGATCTGGAAACACCATATATTTT.

The chain links TRBV6-2 or TRBV6-3 to TRBJ2-2; D not certain. Germline V gene sequence: CDR1 MNHEY, CDR2 SVGEGT. The CDR3 spans 12 residues. The V end was cut by 4 bases, the J end by 7 bases, with 7 bases between. The CDR3 here is CASSSYGGELFF. CDR3 in DNA: TGTGCCAGCAGTTCGTACGGCGGGGAGCTGTTTTTT.

The chain is built from TRBV19 and TRBJ2-2; D might be TRBD2 (7 bases). Germline CDR1 is LNHDA and CDR2 is SQIVND (reference sequence). This CDR3 has 15 residues. V lost 3 bases, J lost 6 bases, and 14 bases lay in between. The CDR3 DNA reads as TGTGCCAGTAGTATGGGGCGGGGGCTGGCCGGGGAGCTGTTTTTT. Protein: CASSMGRGLAGELFF. Drawing the rest from reference TRBV19 and TRBJ2-2, the complete variable domain is DGGITQSPKYLFRKEGQNVTLSCEQNLNHDAMYWYRQDPGQGLRLIYYSQIVNDFQKGDIAEGYSVSREKKESFPLTVTSAQKNPTAFYLCASSMGRGLAGELFFGEGSRLTVL.

V gene TRBV7-2 combines with J gene TRBJ1-2; 9 bases fit TRBD1. Germline-derived CDR1 and CDR2 are SGHTA and FQGNSA. This CDR3 is 17 amino acids long. J lost 4 bases, V lost 5 bases, and 14 bases had no gene match. CDR3: CASSPPGQGNGGYGYTF. CDR3 bases: TGTGCCAGCAGCCCTCCAGGACAGGGGAATGGTGGCTATGGCTACACCTTC.

This clone was seen a single time. V usage is TRBV7-2 and J usage is TRBJ2-7; 10 bases map to TRBD1. The V gene end was trimmed by 5 bases and the J gene end by 1 base; junction bases not matched to a gene: 5. The CDR3 spans 15 residues. Germline V gene sequence: CDR1 SGHTA, CDR2 FQGNSA. The CDR3 DNA follows: TGTGCCAGCAGCGATCGACAGGGGGCTTCCTACGAGCAGTACTTC. This gives the protein CASSDRQGASYEQYF.

This chain connects TRBV4-1 to TRBJ1-4; no firm D call. CDR3 length equals 15 residues. Trimming took 0 bases from V and 7 from J, leaving 12 bases between them. Germline CDR1 is MGHRA and CDR2 is YSYEKL. The CDR3 sequence is CASSQDPVGIEKLFF. Here the CDR3 DNA reads TGCGCCAGCAGCCAAGACCCCGTCGGGATTGAAAAACTGTTTTTT.

The chain couples TRBV18 to TRBJ1-1, with D possibly TRBD1 on 6 matching bases. Per the germline V gene, CDR1 is KGHSH and CDR2 is LQKENI. V lost 4 bases, J lost 1 base, and 13 bases lay in between. The CDR3 sequence is 15 residues long. The CDR3 here is CASSLQGRGNTEAFF. CDR3 sequence (DNA): TGTGCCAGCTCACTACAGGGTAGGGGGAACACTGAAGCTTTCTTT.

V gene TRBV5-1 combines with J gene TRBJ1-5; TRBD1 might be the D (6 bases). V was clipped by 0 bases and J by 4 bases, with 8 bases between them. Germline CDR1 and CDR2: SGHRS and YFSETQ. The CDR3 covers 14 residues. DNA of the CDR3: TGCGCCAGCAGCTTGGTAGGGGGAAATCAGCCCCAGCATTTT. Amino acid sequence: CASSLVGGNQPQHF. The full variable domain, its missing parts supplied by reference TRBV5-1 and TRBJ1-5, is KAGVTQTPRYLIKTRGQQVTLSCSPISGHRSVSWYQQTPGQGLQFLFEYFSETQRNKGNFPGRFSGRQFSNSRSEMNVSTLELGDSALYLCASSLVGGNQPQHFGDGTRLSIL.